The 13 T cell receptor beta chains reported below all come from one sample, sequenced in a study of cytomegalovirus exposure and HLA in healthy donors. 13 Jbeta primers and 60 Vbeta primers were used for the PCR. Here immunoSEQ multiplex PCR was the method, and the copy in TCRdb shows in-frame clones only, minus some. The sample holds some 65,000 clones, approximately 78% seen once. Material for sequencing was PBMCs. The receptors here all came from a girl aged 10-17 years in good health and CMV-seropositive.

The rearrangement uses TRBV6-4 and TRBJ2-3; perhaps TRBD2 as D (6 bases). The germline V gene encodes CDR1 MRHNA and CDR2 SNTAGT. The length of the CDR3 is 15 residues. Trimming removed 4 bases at V and 3 bases at J, with 14 bases between. CDR3 DNA: TGTGCCAGCAGTGTAGGGACGGGGGAGACAGATACGCAGTATTTT. This sequence encodes CASSVGTGETDTQYF.

The genes are TRBV6-4 and TRBJ1-1, with D possibly matching TRBD1 (5 bases). Trimming cost V 6 bases and J 1 base, with 15 bases left between them. The CDR3 has 15 residues. Germline V gene data show CDR1 as MRHNA and CDR2 as SNTAGT. CDR3 bases: TGTGCCAGCAGCCCTACCCTGCAGGGGAACACTGAAGCTTTCTTT. Amino acids: CASSPTLQGNTEAFF.

This chain uses TRBV6-5 with TRBJ2-7; D possibly corresponds to TRBD1 (6 bases). V shed 2 bases and J shed 0 bases, with 8 bases lying between them. The CDR3 totals 14 residues. Germline lookup yields CDR1 MNHEY and CDR2 SVGAGI. The CDR3 sequence is CASSYRDTSYEQYF. The CDR3 nucleotides are TGTGCCAGCAGTTACCGGGACACCTCCTACGAGCAGTACTTC.

This clone occurred a few times. The chain is built from TRBV28 and TRBJ1-5; D remains ambiguous. V was clipped by 1 base and J by 6 bases, with 7 bases between them. The CDR3 runs to 13 residues. CDR1 and CDR2 from the germline V gene are MDHEN and SYDVKM. The CDR3 region has the DNA TGTGCCAGCAGTTTATTATTGAGTCAGCCCCAGCATTTT. Translation gives CASSLLLSQPQHF.

The rearrangement links TRBV19 to TRBJ2-3; D may be TRBD2 (5 bases). Germline loops: CDR1 LNHDA, CDR2 SQIVND (reference sequence). V was clipped by 3 bases and J by 2 bases, with 12 bases between them. CDR3 length: 15 residues. CDR3 sequence (DNA): TGTGCCAGTAGTATCTCCCCTCTAGCCACAGATACGCAGTATTTT. Translated, it gives CASSISPLATDTQYF.

The chain has TRBV23-1 and TRBJ1-1; D might be TRBD1 (5 bases). TRBV23-1 is reported as an ORF; its role is uncertain. Between the trimmed V and J ends, which lost 3 bases and 9 bases, there was a span of 14 bases. The length of the CDR3 is 13 residues. This CDR3 is CASSHFLQVKAFF. CDR3 coding DNA: TGCGCCAGCAGTCACTTCCTACAGGTTAAAGCTTTCTTT.

This chain links TRBV10-2 with TRBJ2-5; 12 bases are shared with TRBD2. Germline lookup yields CDR1 WSHSY and CDR2 SAAADI. The CDR3 covers 16 residues. Losses at the gene ends were 2 bases for V and 5 bases for J; bases not matched to a gene: 6. This CDR3 is CASSEALAGGRETQYF. The CDR3 DNA reads TGCGCCAGCAGTGAGGCTCTAGCGGGAGGGCGGGAGACCCAGTACTTC.

The chain links TRBV7-9 to TRBJ2-7, with 11 nucleotides matching TRBD2. Germline-derived CDR1 and CDR2 are SEHNR and FQNEAQ (reference sequence). The CDR3 sequence is 14 residues long. V dropped 4 bases and J dropped 6; count of bases not matched to a gene: 5. DNA for the CDR3: TGTGCCAGCAGCTACGCCGGGACTAGCGGCGAGCAGTACTTC. Its translation: CASSYAGTSGEQYF.

V and J are TRBV28 and TRBJ2-5; 9 positions match TRBD2. Trimming removed 4 bases from V and 4 bases from J; junction bases left unmatched: 7. This CDR3 is 15 amino acids long. CDR1 is MDHEN, CDR2 SYDVKM, per germline. The CDR3 loop is CASSSAGGGGETQYF. In DNA form, the CDR3 reads TGTGCCAGCAGTTCTGCGGGAGGGGGCGGAGAGACCCAGTACTTC.

This chain uses TRBV28 with TRBJ1-1; unclear D gene. Trimming shortened V by 5 bases and J by 3 bases, and 19 bases separated the two germline ends. CDR1 and CDR2 from the germline V gene are MDHEN and SYDVKM. CDR3 length: 16 residues. CDR3 bases: TGTGCCAGCAGTGAGATCCCGCGGAAGTGGGACACTGAAGCTTTCTTT. It is translated as CASSEIPRKWDTEAFF. Complete variable domain (other parts from reference TRBV28 and TRBJ1-1): DVKVTQSSRYLVKRTGEKVFLECVQDMDHENMFWYRQDPGLGLRLIYFSYDVKMKEKGDIPEGYSVSREKKERFSLILESASTNQTSMYLCASSEIPRKWDTEAFFGQGTRLTVV.

The V call is TRBV5-1, the J call TRBJ1-1, with TRBD1 identical over 8 bases. CDR1 and CDR2 (germline): SGHRS, YFSETQ. V lost 4 bases and J lost 1; bases outside the gene matches: 15. CDR3 size: 18 residues. The chain's CDR3 is CASSPKTLGGTGNTEAFF. The CDR3 nucleotides read TGCGCCAGCAGCCCGAAGACCTTGGGCGGGACAGGGAACACTGAAGCTTTCTTT.

The chain combines TRBV19 with TRBJ2-1; 7 bases are shared with TRBD1. The CDR3 has 13 residues. Trimming took 8 bases from V and 9 from J; bases not matched to a gene: 10. CDR1 and CDR2 (germline): LNHDA, SQIVND (reference sequence). In DNA form, the CDR3 reads TGTGCCAGTTCCAGCAGAGGGGGCGGTGAGCAGTTCTTC. It is translated as CASSSRGGGEQFF.

The chain combines TRBV9 with TRBJ2-5; D is possibly TRBD2 (6 bases). CDR3 size: 15 residues. Deletions cut 0 bases from V and 5 bases from J, with 14 bases between. CDR1 is SGDLS and CDR2 is YYNGEE in the germline V gene. Here the CDR3 reads CASSVDIRGGETQYF. Here the CDR3 DNA reads TGTGCCAGCAGCGTAGACATACGTGGGGGGGAGACCCAGTACTTC.